These 8 T cell receptor beta chains originate from one sample sequenced in a study of blood T cell repertoires in COVID-19. This table comes from immunoSEQ multiplex PCR, and its TCRdb copy is limited to in-frame clones, with some not included. The sample lists some 320,000 clones; 85% to 95% were seen once. The sequenced material came from PBMCs or T cells enriched from blood (not recorded which). The receptors shown here come from a woman in her twenties or thirties who had been exposed to COVID-19.

A single count supports this clone. The V call is TRBV9, the J call TRBJ2-2; 12 bases match TRBD1. The germline V gene encodes CDR1 SGDLS and CDR2 YYNGEE. Trimming cost V 5 bases and J 7 bases; bases outside gene matches: 6. The CDR3 length is 15 residues. DNA of the CDR3: TGTGCCAGCAGAACCGGGACAGGGGGCATCGGGGAGCTGTTTTTT. Its protein is CASRTGTGGIGELFF.

The rearrangement links TRBV5-1 to TRBJ1-2, with D tentatively TRBD1 (5 bases). Germline CDR1 and CDR2: SGHRS and YFSETQ. Trimming stripped 4 bases from V and 0 bases from J, with 7 bases between. This CDR3 has 13 residues. CDR3 coding DNA: TGCGCCAGCAGCCAGACAGCTAACTATGGCTACACCTTC. Translating it yields CASSQTANYGYTF.

This chain uses TRBV7-8 with TRBJ1-2; D is unresolved. The CDR3 is made up of 10 amino acids. The germline V gene encodes CDR1 SGHVS and CDR2 FQNEAQ. The V end lost 5 bases, the J end lost 8 bases, and 6 bases lay between the germline ends. CDR3 sequence: CASSPGGYTF. The CDR3 DNA follows: TGTGCCAGCAGCCCGGGAGGCTACACCTTC. The full variable domain, in which reference TRBV7-8 and TRBJ1-2 provide the parts outside the CDR3, is GAGVSQSPRYKVAKRGQDVALRCDPISGHVSLFWYQQALGQGPEFLTYFQNEAQLDKSGLPSDRFFAERPEGSVSTLKIQRTQQEDSAVYLCASSPGGYTFGSGTRLTVV.

The J gene is TRBJ2-7, the V gene TRBV4-3, with 9 bases identical to TRBD1. Losses at the gene ends were 1 base for V and 4 bases for J; bases not matched to a gene: 8. This CDR3 spans 16 amino acids. Germline loops: CDR1 LGHNA, CDR2 YSLEER. DNA for the CDR3: TGCGCCAGCAGCCAAGCCTTGCAGGGACAGGGTTACGAGCAGTACTTC. The encoded protein is CASSQALQGQGYEQYF.

Concerning this clone itself: The same CDR3 also results from other DNA sequences found in this sample. The rearrangement joins TRBV5-1 to TRBJ1-4, with a tentative D call TRBD1 (5 bases). The germline V gene has CDR1 SGHRS and CDR2 YFSETQ. With 0 bases removed from V and 4 bases from J, the gap between germline ends came to 7 bases. This CDR3 spans 14 amino acids. The CDR3 reads CASSLGQLNEKLFF. CDR3 in DNA: TGCGCCAGCAGCTTGGGACAGCTTAATGAAAAACTGTTTTTT. The full variable domain, completed using reference TRBV5-1 and TRBJ1-4, is KAGVTQTPRYLIKTRGQQVTLSCSPISGHRSVSWYQQTPGQGLQFLFEYFSETQRNKGNFPGRFSGRQFSNSRSEMNVSTLELGDSALYLCASSLGQLNEKLFFGSGTQLSVL.

The table lists this clone with a count of one. This chain uses TRBV10-3 with TRBJ2-1, with 7 nucleotides matching TRBD2. With 9 bases clipped from V and 5 bases from J, the junction kept 13 bases outside the gene matches. Germline assignment: CDR1 ENHRY and CDR2 SYGVKD. The CDR3 contains 15 residues. CDR3 loop: CAIPVVGGGDNEQFF. CDR3 coding DNA: TGTGCCATACCCGTAGTGGGGGGGGGAGACAATGAGCAGTTCTTC.

The chain employs TRBV6-5 and TRBJ1-2; 7 bases fit TRBD1. This CDR3 has 14 amino acids. The V and J ends lost 6 bases and 8 bases, in that order; junction bases with no gene match: 12. The germline V gene encodes CDR1 MNHEY and CDR2 SVGAGI. The CDR3 coding sequence is TGTGCCAGCAGACCGTCAGGGGGAAGTCGCGGCTACACCTTC. Its protein is CASRPSGGSRGYTF.

This chain links TRBV2 with TRBJ1-4; D remains ambiguous. V was trimmed by 7 bases and J by 5 bases, leaving 20 bases between them. This CDR3 is built from 16 residues. The germline V gene encodes CDR1 SNHLY and CDR2 FYNNEI. The CDR3 nucleotides are TGTGCCAGCACCCTTTTTCCACAGAGTGAGAATGAAAAACTGTTTTTT. It encodes CASTLFPQSENEKLFF.